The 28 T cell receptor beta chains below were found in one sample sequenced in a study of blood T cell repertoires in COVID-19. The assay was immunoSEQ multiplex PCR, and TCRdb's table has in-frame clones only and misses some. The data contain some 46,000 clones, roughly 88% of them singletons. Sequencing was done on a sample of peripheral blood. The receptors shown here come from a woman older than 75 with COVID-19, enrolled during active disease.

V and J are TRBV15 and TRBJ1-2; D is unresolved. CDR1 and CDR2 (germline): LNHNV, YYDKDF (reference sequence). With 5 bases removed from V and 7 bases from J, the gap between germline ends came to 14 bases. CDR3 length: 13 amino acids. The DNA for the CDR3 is TGTGCCACCAGCTCCGAGGGTGGTGGTGGCTACACCTTC. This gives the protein CATSSEGGGGYTF.

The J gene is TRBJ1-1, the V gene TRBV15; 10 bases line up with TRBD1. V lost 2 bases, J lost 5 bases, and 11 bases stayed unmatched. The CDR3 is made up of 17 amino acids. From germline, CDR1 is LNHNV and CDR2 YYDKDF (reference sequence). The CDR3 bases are TGTGCCACCAGCAGAATCCCGTTGAGGACAGGGGGGACTGAAGCTTTCTTT. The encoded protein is CATSRIPLRTGGTEAFF.

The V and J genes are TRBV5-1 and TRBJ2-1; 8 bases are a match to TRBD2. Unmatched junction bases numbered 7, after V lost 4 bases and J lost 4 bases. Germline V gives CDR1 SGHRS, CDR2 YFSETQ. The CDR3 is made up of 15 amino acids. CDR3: CASSNFTSGYNEQFF. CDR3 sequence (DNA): TGCGCCAGCAGCAATTTTACTAGCGGATACAATGAGCAGTTCTTC. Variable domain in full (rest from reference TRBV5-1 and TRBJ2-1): KAGVTQTPRYLIKTRGQQVTLSCSPISGHRSVSWYQQTPGQGLQFLFEYFSETQRNKGNFPGRFSGRQFSNSRSEMNVSTLELGDSALYLCASSNFTSGYNEQFFGPGTRLTVL.

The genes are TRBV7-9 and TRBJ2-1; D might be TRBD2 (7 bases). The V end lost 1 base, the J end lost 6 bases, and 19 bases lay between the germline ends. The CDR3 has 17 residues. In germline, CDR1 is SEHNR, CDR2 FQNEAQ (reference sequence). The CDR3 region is CASSLDAGAGTTNEQFF. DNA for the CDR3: TGTGCCAGCAGCTTAGATGCGGGGGCGGGAACTACCAATGAGCAGTTCTTC.

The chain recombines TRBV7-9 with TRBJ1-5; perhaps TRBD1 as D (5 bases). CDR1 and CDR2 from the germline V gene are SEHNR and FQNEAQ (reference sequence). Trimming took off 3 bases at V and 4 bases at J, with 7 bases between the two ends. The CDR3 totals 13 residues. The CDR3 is CASSFGGNQPQHF. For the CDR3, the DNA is TGTGCCAGCAGCTTCGGGGGGAATCAGCCCCAGCATTTT.

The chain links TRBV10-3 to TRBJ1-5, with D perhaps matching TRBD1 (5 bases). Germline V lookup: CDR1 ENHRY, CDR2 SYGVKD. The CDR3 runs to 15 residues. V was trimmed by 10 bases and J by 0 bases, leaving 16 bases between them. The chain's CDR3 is CATAEGTDSNQPQHF. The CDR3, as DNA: TGTGCCACCGCAGAGGGGACTGATAGCAATCAGCCCCAGCATTTT.

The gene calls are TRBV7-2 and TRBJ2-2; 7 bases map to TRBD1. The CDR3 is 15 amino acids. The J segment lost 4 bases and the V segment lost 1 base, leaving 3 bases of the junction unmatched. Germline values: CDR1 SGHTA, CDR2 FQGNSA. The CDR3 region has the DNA TGTGCCAGCAGCTTAGACAGGGGCATCACCGGGGAGCTGTTTTTT. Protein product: CASSLDRGITGELFF.

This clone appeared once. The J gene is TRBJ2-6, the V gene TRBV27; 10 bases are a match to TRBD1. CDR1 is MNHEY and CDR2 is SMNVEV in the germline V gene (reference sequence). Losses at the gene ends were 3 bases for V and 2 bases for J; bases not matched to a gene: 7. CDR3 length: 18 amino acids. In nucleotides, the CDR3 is TGTGCCAGCAGTTTTTCCGGGACAGGGGTCCCTGGGGCCAACGTCCTGACTTTC. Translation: CASSFSGTGVPGANVLTF.

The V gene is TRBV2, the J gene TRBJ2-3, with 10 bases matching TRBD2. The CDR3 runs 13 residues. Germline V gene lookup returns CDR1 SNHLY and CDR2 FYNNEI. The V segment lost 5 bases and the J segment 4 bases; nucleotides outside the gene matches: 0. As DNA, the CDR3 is TGTGCCAGCAGTAGCGGGGGGGCAGATACGCAGTATTTT. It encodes CASSSGGADTQYF.

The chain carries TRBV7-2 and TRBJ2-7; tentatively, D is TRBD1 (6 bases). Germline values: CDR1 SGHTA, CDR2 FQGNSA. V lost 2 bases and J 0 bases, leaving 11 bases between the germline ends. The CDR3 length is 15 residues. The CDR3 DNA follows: TGTGCCAGCAGCTTAACCGGGACACTCTCCTACGAGCAGTACTTC. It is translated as CASSLTGTLSYEQYF. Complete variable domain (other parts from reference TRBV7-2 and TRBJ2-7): GAGVSQSPSNKVTEKGKDVELRCDPISGHTALYWYRQSLGQGLEFLIYFQGNSAPDKSGLPSDRFSAERTGGSVSTLTIQRTQQEDSAVYLCASSLTGTLSYEQYFGPGTRLTVT.

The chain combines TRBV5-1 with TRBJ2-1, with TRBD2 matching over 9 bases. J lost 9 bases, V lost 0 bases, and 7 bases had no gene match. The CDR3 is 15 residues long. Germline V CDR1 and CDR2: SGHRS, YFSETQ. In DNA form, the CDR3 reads TGCGCCAGCAGCTTGGCAACTAGCGGGTACGGTGAGCAGTTCTTC. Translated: CASSLATSGYGEQFF.

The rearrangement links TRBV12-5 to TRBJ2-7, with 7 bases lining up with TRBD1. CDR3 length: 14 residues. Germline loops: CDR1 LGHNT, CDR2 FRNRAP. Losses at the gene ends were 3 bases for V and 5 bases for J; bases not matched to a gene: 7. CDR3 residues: CASGFDRVPDEQYF. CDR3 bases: TGTGCTAGTGGTTTTGACAGGGTCCCAGACGAGCAGTACTTC. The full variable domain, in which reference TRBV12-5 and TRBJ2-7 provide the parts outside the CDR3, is DARVTQTPRHKVTEMGQEVTMRCQPILGHNTVFWYRQTMMQGLELLAYFRNRAPLDDSGMPKDRFSAEMPDATLATLKIQPSEPRDSAVYFCASGFDRVPDEQYFGPGTRLTVT.

The CDR3: CSVEDLAGYGYTF. CDR3 coding DNA: TGCAGCGTTGAAGATCTGGCGGGGTATGGCTACACCTTC. The chain employs TRBV29-1 and TRBJ1-2, with D uncertain. The CDR3 length is 13 residues. Germline CDR1 reads SQVTM; CDR2 reads ANQGSEA. Trimming removed 0 bases from V and 5 bases from J, with 10 bases in between.

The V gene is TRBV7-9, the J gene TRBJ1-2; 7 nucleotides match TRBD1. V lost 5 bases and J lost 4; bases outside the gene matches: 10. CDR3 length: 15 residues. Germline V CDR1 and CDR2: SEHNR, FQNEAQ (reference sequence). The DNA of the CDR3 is TGTGCCAGCAGCCCGTTAACAAGGACAGGCTATGGCTACACCTTC. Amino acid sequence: CASSPLTRTGYGYTF.

The CDR3 DNA follows: TGTGCCAGCAGCTTAAACCCAGGGGGAGGCTATCAGCCCCAGCATTTT. This translates into CASSLNPGGGYQPQHF. The rearrangement uses TRBV7-2 and TRBJ1-5; 7 nucleotides match TRBD1. Looked up from germline, CDR1 is SGHTA and CDR2 is FQGNSA. Losses at the gene ends were 2 bases for V and 5 bases for J; bases not matched to a gene: 9. The CDR3 has 16 amino acids. Using reference TRBV7-2 and TRBJ1-5 for the parts outside the CDR3, the full variable domain is GAGVSQSPSNKVTEKGKDVELRCDPISGHTALYWYRQSLGQGLEFLIYFQGNSAPDKSGLPSDRFSAERTGGSVSTLTIQRTQQEDSAVYLCASSLNPGGGYQPQHFGDGTRLSIL.

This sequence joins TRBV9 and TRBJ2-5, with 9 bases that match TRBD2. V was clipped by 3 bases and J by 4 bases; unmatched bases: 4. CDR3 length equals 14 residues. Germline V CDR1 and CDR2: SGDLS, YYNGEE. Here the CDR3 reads CASSAGLAGETQYF. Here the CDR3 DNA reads TGTGCCAGCAGCGCGGGACTAGCAGGAGAGACCCAGTACTTC.

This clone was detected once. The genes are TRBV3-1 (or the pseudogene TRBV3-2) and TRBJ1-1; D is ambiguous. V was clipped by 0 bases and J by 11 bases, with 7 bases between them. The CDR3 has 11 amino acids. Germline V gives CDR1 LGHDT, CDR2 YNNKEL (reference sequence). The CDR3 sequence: CASSQDFRAFF. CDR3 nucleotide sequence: TGTGCCAGCAGCCAAGATTTCCGGGCTTTCTTT.

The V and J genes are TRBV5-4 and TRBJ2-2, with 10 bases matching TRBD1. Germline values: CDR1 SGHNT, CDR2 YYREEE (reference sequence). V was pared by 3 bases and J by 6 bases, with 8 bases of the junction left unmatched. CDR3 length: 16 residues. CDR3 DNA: TGTGCCAGCAGCTCGGTGCGACAGGGGGCCTCCGGGGAGCTGTTTTTT. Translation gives CASSSVRQGASGELFF.

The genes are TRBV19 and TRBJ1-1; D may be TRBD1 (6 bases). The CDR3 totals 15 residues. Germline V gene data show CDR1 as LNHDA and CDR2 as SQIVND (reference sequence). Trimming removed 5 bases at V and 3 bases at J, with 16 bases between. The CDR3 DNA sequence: TGTGCCAGTAGTTTACGACAGGTCAGGGACACTGAAGCTTTCTTT. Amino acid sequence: CASSLRQVRDTEAFF.

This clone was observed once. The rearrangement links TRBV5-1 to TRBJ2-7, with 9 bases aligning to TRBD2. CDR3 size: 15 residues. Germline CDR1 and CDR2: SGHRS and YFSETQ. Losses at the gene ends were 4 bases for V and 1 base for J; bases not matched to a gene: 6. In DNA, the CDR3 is TGCGCCAGCAGCCGTCAAGCGGGGGGATCCTACGAGCAGTACTTC. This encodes CASSRQAGGSYEQYF.

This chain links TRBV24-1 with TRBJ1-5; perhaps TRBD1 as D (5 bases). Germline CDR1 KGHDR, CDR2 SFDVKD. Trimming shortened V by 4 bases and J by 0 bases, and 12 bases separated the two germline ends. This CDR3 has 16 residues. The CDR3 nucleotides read TGTGCCACCAGTGACGCGAAAAGGGGTAGCAATCAGCCCCAGCATTTT. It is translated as CATSDAKRGSNQPQHF.

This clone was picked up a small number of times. In DNA, the CDR3 is TGTGCCAGTAGCACGGACAGGGAGTATCAGCCCCAGCATTTT. The encoded protein is CASSTDREYQPQHF. J is TRBJ1-5 and V is TRBV19; 8 bases match TRBD1. The trim removed 6 bases at V and 5 bases at J, leaving 6 bases unmatched. The CDR3 contains 14 residues. The germline gives CDR1 LNHDA, CDR2 SQIVND (reference sequence).

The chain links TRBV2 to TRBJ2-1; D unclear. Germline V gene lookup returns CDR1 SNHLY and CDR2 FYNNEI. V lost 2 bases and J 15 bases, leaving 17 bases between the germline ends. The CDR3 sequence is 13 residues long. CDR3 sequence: CASSEIGAWARFF. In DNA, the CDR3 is TGTGCCAGCAGTGAAATTGGCGCCTGGGCAAGGTTCTTC.

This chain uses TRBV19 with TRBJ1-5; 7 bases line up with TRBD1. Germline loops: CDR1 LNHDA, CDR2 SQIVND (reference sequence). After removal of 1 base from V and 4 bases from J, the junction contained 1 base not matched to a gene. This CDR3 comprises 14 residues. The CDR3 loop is CASSIVRGNQPQHF. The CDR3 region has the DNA TGTGCCAGTAGTATAGTCAGGGGGAATCAGCCCCAGCATTTT.

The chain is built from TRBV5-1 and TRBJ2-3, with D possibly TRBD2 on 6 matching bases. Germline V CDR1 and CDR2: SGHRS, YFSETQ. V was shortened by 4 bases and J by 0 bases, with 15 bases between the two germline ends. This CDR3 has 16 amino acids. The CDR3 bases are TGCGCCAGCAGCACCGGGACTTTTTCTAGCACAGATACGCAGTATTTT. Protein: CASSTGTFSSTDTQYF.

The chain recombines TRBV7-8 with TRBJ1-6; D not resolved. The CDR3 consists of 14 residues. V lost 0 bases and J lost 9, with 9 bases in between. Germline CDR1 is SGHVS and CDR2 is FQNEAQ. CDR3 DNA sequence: TGTGCCAGCAGCTTAGCTACCGGCGGTTCACCCCTCCACTTT. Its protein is CASSLATGGSPLHF.

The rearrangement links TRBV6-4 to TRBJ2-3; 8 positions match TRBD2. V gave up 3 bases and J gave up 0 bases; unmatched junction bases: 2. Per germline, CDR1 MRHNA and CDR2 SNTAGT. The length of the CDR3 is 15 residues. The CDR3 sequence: CASSERGESTDTQYF. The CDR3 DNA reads TGTGCCAGCAGTGAGCGGGGGGAGAGCACAGATACGCAGTATTTT.

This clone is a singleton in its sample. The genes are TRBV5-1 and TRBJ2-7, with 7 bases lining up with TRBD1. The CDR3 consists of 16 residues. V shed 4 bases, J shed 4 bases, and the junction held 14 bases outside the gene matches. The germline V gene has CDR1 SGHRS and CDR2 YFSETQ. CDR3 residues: CASSPGTAAGMYEQYF. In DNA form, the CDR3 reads TGCGCCAGCAGCCCAGGGACAGCCGCTGGGATGTACGAGCAGTACTTC.